The clone carrying this T cell receptor beta chain was picked up one time. The source of the sample is a study of T cell responses to AZD1222 COVID-19 vaccine. Researchers grouped second doses given at about 4 or about 12 weeks into one pool. Here immunoSEQ multiplex PCR was the method, and the copy in TCRdb shows in-frame clones only, minus some. The table lists fewer than 100,000 clones, roughly nine tenths of them singletons, with more than 9% in the top ten. Germline CDR1 and CDR2: MDHEN and SYDVKM. The CDR3 is 15 residues long. The V and J ends lost 7 bases and 7 bases, in that order; junction bases with no gene match: 13.

Specimen: peripheral blood, collected 28 days after the second AZD1222 dose. The receptor was isolated from an adult who received the AZD1222 COVID-19 vaccine. The chain couples TRBV28 to TRBJ1-2; 9 positions agree with TRBD1. CDR3: CASTLPRDRVGGYTF. The CDR3 DNA follows: TGTGCCAGCACCCTACCCCGGGACAGGGTGGGTGGCTACACCTTC.